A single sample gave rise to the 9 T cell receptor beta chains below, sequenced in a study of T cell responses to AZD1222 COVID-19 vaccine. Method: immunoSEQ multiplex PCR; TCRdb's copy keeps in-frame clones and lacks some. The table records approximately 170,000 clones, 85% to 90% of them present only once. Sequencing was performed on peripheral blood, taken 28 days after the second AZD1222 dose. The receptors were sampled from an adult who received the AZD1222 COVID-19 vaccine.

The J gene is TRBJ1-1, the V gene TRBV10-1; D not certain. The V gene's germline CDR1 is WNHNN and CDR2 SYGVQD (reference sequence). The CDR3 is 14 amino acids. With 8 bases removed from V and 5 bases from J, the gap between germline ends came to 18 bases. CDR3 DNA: TGCGCCAGCGGATCTGCATCTGCGAGGACTGAAGCTTTCTTT. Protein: CASGSASARTEAFF.

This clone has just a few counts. The CDR3 DNA sequence: TGTGCCAGCAGCCAATCGACAGGGGTCTATGGCTACACCTTC. The encoded protein is CASSQSTGVYGYTF. The V and J genes are TRBV4-2 and TRBJ1-2; 8 nucleotides match TRBD1. J gave up 4 bases and V 2 bases, and 3 bases lay outside the gene matches. This CDR3 comprises 14 residues. Germline V gene data show CDR1 as LGHNA and CDR2 as YNFKEQ.

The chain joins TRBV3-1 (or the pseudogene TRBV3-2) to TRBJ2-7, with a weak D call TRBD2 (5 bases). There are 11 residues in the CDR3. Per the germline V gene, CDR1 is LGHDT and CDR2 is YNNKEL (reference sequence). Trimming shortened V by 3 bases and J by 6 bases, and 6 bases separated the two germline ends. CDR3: CASSHEGEQYF. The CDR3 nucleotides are TGTGCCAGCAGCCATGAGGGCGAGCAGTACTTC.

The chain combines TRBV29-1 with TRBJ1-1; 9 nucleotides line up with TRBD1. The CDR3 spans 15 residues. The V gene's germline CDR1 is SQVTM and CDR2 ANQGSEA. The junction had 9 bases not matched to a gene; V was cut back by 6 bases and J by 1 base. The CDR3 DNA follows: TGCAGCGTGCAAACAGGGGGCGCAGGGAACACTGAAGCTTTCTTT. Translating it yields CSVQTGGAGNTEAFF.

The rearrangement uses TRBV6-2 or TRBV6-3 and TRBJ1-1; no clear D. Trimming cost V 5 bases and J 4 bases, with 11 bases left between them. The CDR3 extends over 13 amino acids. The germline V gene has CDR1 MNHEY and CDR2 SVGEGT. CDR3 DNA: TGTGCCAGCAGTGCGGACCGTAGCACTGAAGCTTTCTTT. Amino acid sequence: CASSADRSTEAFF.

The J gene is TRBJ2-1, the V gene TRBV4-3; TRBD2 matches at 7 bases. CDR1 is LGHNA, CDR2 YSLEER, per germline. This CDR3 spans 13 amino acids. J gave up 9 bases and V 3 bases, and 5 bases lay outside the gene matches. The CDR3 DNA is TGCGCCAGCAGCCAGGGAACTAGCGTTGAGCAGTTCTTC. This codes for CASSQGTSVEQFF.

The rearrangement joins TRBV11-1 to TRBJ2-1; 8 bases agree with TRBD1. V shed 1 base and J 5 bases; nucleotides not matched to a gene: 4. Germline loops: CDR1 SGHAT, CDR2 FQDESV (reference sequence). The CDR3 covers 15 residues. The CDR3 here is CASSLGGQGHNEQFF. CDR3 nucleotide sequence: TGTGCCAGCAGCTTAGGTGGACAGGGTCACAATGAGCAGTTCTTC.

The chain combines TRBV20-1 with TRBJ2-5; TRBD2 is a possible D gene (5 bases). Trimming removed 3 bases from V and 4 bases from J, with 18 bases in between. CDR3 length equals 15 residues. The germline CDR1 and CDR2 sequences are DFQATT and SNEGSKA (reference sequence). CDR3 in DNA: TGCAGTGCTAGTTTCGCTAGCCAATCCCCAGAGACCCAGTACTTC. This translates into CSASFASQSPETQYF.

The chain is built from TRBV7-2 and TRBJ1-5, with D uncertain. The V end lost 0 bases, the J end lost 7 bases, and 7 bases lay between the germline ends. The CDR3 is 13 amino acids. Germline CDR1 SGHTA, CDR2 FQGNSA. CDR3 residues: CASSLAGEQPQHF. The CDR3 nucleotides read TGTGCCAGCAGCTTAGCTGGGGAACAGCCCCAGCATTTT.